This TCR beta chain was found in a study of identical twins. Overall study findings and caveats: These conclusions were based on statistical analysis (cross-sectional, not following the same donors).

In this sample, this clonotype turned up a few times. Its antigen is as yet unknown. The V end was cut by 3 bases, the J end by 0 bases, with 8 bases between. The CDR3 length is 13 residues. CDR1 DFQATT and CDR2 SNEGSKA come from the germline V gene (reference sequence). TCRdb re-called the 5' RACE reads through MiXCR, storing one row per CDR3 protein. The table includes about 530,000 distinct CDR3 sequences, around 24% detected once. These data are also associated with another study on yellow fever vaccine responses in identical twins.

This chain joins TRBV20-1 and TRBJ1-2; D ambiguous. The source material was CD4+ T cells sorted from blood. This receptor was taken from a woman in her late teens or twenties in good health. The chain's CDR3 is CSASRGTNYGYTF. The CDR3 nucleotides are TGCAGTGCTAGCCGGGGAACTAACTATGGCTACACCTTC.